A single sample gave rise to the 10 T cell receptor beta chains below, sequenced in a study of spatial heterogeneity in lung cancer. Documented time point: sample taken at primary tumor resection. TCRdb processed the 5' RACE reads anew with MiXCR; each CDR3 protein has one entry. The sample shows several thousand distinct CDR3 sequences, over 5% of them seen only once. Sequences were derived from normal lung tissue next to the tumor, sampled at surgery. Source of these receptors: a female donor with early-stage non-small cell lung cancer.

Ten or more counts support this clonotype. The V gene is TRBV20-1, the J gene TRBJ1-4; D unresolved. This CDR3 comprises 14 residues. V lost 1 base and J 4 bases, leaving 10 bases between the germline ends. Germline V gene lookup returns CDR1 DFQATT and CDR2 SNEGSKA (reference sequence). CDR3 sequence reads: CSARADGFNEKLFF. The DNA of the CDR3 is TGCAGTGCTAGAGCGGACGGATTTAATGAAAAACTGTTTTTT.

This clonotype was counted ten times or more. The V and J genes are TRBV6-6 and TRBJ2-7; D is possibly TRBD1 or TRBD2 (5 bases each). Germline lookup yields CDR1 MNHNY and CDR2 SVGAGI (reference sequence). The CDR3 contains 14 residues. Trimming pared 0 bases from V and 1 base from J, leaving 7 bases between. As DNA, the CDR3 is TGTGCCAGCAGTTACTCAGGGGAGTCCTACGAGCAGTACTTC. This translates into CASSYSGESYEQYF.

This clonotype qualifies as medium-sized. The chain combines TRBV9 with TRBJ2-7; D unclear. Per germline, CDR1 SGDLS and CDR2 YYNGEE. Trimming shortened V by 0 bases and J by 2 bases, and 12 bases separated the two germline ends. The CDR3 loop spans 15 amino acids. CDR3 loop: CASSVGRQITYEQYF. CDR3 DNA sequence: TGTGCCAGCAGCGTAGGTCGCCAAATCACCTACGAGCAGTACTTC.

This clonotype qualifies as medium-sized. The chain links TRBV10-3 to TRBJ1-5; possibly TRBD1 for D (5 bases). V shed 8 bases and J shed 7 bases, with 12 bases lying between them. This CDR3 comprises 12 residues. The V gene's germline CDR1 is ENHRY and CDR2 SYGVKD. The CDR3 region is CAIGRGEQPQHF. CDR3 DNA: TGTGCCATCGGACGGGGGGAGCAGCCCCAGCATTTT.

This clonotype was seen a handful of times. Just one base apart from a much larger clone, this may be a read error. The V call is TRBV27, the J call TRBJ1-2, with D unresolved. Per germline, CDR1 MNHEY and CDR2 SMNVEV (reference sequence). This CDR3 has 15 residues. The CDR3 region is CASSLSRGGDNLYNF. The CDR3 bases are TGTGCCAGCAGTTTATCCCGTGGAGGAGATAACCTCTACAACTTC.

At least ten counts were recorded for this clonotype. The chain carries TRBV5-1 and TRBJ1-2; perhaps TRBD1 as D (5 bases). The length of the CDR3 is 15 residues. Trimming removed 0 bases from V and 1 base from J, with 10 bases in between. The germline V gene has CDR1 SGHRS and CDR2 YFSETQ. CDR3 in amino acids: CASSLGSQGNYGYTF. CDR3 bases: TGCGCCAGCAGCTTGGGTAGCCAGGGTAACTATGGCTACACCTTC.

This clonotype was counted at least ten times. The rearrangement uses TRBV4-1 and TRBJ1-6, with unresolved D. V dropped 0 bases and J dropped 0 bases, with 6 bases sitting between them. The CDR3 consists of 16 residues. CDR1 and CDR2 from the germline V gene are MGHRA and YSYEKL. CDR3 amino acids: CASSQDPTSYNSPLHF. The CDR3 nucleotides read TGCGCCAGCAGCCAAGACCCAACCTCCTATAATTCACCCCTCCACTTT.

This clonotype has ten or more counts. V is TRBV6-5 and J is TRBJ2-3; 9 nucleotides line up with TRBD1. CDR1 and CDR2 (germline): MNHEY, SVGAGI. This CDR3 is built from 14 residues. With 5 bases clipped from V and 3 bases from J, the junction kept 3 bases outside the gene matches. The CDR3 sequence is CASSTGTGTDTQYF. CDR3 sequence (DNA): TGTGCCAGCAGTACCGGGACAGGGACAGATACGCAGTATTTT.

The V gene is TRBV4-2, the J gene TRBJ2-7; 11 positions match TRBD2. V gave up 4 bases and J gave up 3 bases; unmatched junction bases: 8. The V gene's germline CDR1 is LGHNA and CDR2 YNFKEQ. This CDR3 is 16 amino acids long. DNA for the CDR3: TGTGCCAGCAGCCCGCGTAGCGGGAGGGCCGGCTACGAGCAGTACTTC. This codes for CASSPRSGRAGYEQYF.

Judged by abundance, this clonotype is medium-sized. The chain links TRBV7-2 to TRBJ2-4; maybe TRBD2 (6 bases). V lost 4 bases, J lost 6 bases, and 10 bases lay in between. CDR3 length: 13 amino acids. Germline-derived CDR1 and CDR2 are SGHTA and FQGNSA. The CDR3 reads CASSWGVANIQYF. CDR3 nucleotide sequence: TGTGCCAGCAGCTGGGGGGTCGCAAACATTCAGTACTTC.